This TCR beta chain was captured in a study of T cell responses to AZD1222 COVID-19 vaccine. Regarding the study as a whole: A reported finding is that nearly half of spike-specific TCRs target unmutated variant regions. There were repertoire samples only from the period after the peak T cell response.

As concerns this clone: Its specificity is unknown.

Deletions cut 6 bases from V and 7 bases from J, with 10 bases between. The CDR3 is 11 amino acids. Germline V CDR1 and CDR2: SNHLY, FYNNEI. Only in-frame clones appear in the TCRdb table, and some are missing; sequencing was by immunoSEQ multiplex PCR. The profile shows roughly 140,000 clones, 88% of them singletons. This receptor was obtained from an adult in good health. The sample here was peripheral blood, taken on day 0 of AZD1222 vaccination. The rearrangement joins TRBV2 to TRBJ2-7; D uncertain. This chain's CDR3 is CASSSPLEQYF. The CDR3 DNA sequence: TGTGCCAGCAGCTCCCCCCTGGAGCAGTACTTC.